Shown below are 26 T cell receptor beta chains from a single sample sequenced in a study of blood T cell repertoires in COVID-19. TCRdb's table, derived via immunoSEQ multiplex PCR, lists solely in-frame clones and lacks some. This sample has approximately 170,000 clones; roughly 80% occur once, and the top ten carry under 10%. Source material: peripheral blood. These receptors were collected from an older woman with COVID-19, enrolled during active disease.

V usage is TRBV5-1 and J usage is TRBJ1-1, with D possibly TRBD1 on 6 matching bases. The V gene lost 0 bases and the J gene lost 7 bases, with 13 bases spanning the gap. In germline, CDR1 is SGHRS, CDR2 YFSETQ. This CDR3 is built from 14 residues. CDR3 region: CASSLAGQGYEAFF. The CDR3 region has the DNA TGCGCCAGCAGCTTGGCGGGGCAGGGGTATGAAGCTTTCTTT.

This clone was picked up one time. The chain is built from TRBV2 and TRBJ2-3; 10 nucleotides line up with TRBD2. Trimming removed 7 bases from V and 2 bases from J; junction bases left unmatched: 6. CDR1 and CDR2 from the germline V gene are SNHLY and FYNNEI. The CDR3 is made up of 15 amino acids. As DNA, the CDR3 is TGTGCCAGCAAGAAGGGACTAGCGCTCACAGATACGCAGTATTTT. Translating gives CASKKGLALTDTQYF.

The CDR3 here is CASSFSGTGGGYGYTF. CDR3 coding DNA: TGCGCCAGCAGCTTCTCCGGGACAGGGGGAGGTTATGGCTACACCTTC. The chain has TRBV5-1 and TRBJ1-2; TRBD1 matches at 11 bases. J was trimmed by 5 bases and V by 2 bases; bases with no gene match: 8. The CDR3 has 16 amino acids. Germline V lookup: CDR1 SGHRS, CDR2 YFSETQ. Variable domain in full (rest from reference TRBV5-1 and TRBJ1-2): KAGVTQTPRYLIKTRGQQVTLSCSPISGHRSVSWYQQTPGQGLQFLFEYFSETQRNKGNFPGRFSGRQFSNSRSEMNVSTLELGDSALYLCASSFSGTGGGYGYTFGSGTRLTVV.

CDR3 residues: CASSVEAGEGNYGYTF. The DNA for the CDR3 is TGTGCCAGCAGCGTAGAGGCGGGGGAGGGTAACTATGGCTACACCTTC. This sequence joins TRBV9 and TRBJ1-2; TRBD1 is a possible D gene (5 bases). Germline V gene lookup returns CDR1 SGDLS and CDR2 YYNGEE. The CDR3 has 16 residues. The V end lost 0 bases, the J end lost 1 base, and 13 bases lay between the germline ends.

This chain uses TRBV10-3 with TRBJ2-5, with 10 bases aligning to TRBD1. CDR3 length: 17 residues. With V trimmed by 3 bases and J by 0 bases, 7 bases remained unmatched. CDR1 ENHRY and CDR2 SYGVKD come from the germline V gene. The CDR3: CAISDPLGQGHQETQYF. The CDR3 nucleotides are TGTGCCATCAGTGATCCCCTGGGACAGGGGCACCAAGAGACCCAGTACTTC.

The gene calls are TRBV9 and TRBJ2-1; the D gene is possibly TRBD2 (5 bases). Germline V CDR1 and CDR2: SGDLS, YYNGEE. With 0 bases removed from V and 8 bases from J, the gap between germline ends came to 15 bases. This CDR3 region has 15 residues. The CDR3 reads CASSVETHPSYEQFF. The CDR3 region has the DNA TGTGCCAGCAGCGTAGAGACTCACCCTAGCTATGAGCAGTTCTTC.

J is TRBJ2-1 and V is TRBV27, with 7 bases lining up with TRBD1. The CDR3 is 15 residues long. Germline CDR1 and CDR2: MNHEY and SMNVEV (reference sequence). Trimming removed 5 bases from V and 3 bases from J; junction bases left unmatched: 7. The CDR3 sequence is CASSRQGMNYNEQFF. The CDR3 DNA sequence: TGTGCCAGCAGTCGACAGGGTATGAACTACAATGAGCAGTTCTTC.

This rearrangement joins TRBV7-2 to TRBJ1-3; 7 bases align to TRBD1. The CDR3 has 14 amino acids. In germline, CDR1 is SGHTA, CDR2 FQGNSA. Trimming at V came to 0 bases and at J to 7 bases, leaving 3 bases not matched to a gene. The chain's CDR3 is CASSLAETGNTIYF. The CDR3 nucleotides are TGTGCCAGCAGCTTAGCGGAGACAGGGAACACCATATATTTT.

The table lists this clone with a few counts. The chain uses TRBV19 and TRBJ2-2; D not resolved. Trimming cost V 4 bases and J 0 bases, with 12 bases left between them. Germline lookup yields CDR1 LNHDA and CDR2 SQIVND (reference sequence). This CDR3 spans 16 amino acids. The CDR3: CASSTTQIANTGELFF. CDR3 DNA: TGTGCCAGTAGTACCACCCAGATCGCGAACACCGGGGAGCTGTTTTTT.

V gene TRBV24-1 combines with J gene TRBJ1-5; the D is unclear. Trimming pared 0 bases from V and 0 bases from J, leaving 2 bases between. The germline CDR1 and CDR2 sequences are KGHDR and SFDVKD. This CDR3 has 14 amino acids. CDR3 sequence reads: CATSDLYSNQPQHF. Here the CDR3 DNA reads TGTGCCACCAGTGATTTGTATAGCAATCAGCCCCAGCATTTT.

The chain recombines TRBV5-1 with TRBJ2-4, with TRBD1 identical over 8 bases. The junction had 4 bases not matched to a gene; V was cut back by 4 bases and J by 7 bases. Germline assignment: CDR1 SGHRS and CDR2 YFSETQ. The CDR3 has 13 amino acids. The CDR3 here is CASSPDRENIQYF. The DNA for the CDR3 is TGCGCCAGCAGCCCGGACAGGGAGAACATTCAGTACTTC.

This chain links TRBV2 with TRBJ2-1; 15 bases map to TRBD2. The CDR3 spans 17 residues. In germline, CDR1 is SNHLY, CDR2 FYNNEI. The ends lost 5 bases at V and 4 bases at J; junction bases unmatched: 6. The CDR3, as DNA: TGTGCCAGCAGTCCGGGACTAGCGGGAGGTCAATACAATGAGCAGTTCTTC. It encodes CASSPGLAGGQYNEQFF.

CDR3 sequence (DNA): TGCGCCAGCAGCCCAACTAGCGGAACCTACGAGCAGTACTTC. This encodes CASSPTSGTYEQYF. The chain couples TRBV5-1 to TRBJ2-7; TRBD2 matches at 8 bases. Germline CDR1 is SGHRS and CDR2 is YFSETQ. The CDR3 is made up of 14 amino acids. Trimming took 4 bases from V and 2 from J; bases not matched to a gene: 5.

The gene calls are TRBV18 and TRBJ1-1; D remains unclear. This CDR3 is 12 amino acids long. Looked up from germline, CDR1 is KGHSH and CDR2 is LQKENI. Between the trimmed V and J ends, which lost 3 bases and 7 bases, there was a span of 9 bases. The chain's CDR3 is CASSPGRNEAFF. DNA for the CDR3: TGTGCCAGCTCACCTGGGAGGAATGAAGCTTTCTTT.

The V and J genes are TRBV28 and TRBJ2-3, with 8 bases matching TRBD2. The germline gives CDR1 MDHEN, CDR2 SYDVKM. Losses at the gene ends were 3 bases for V and 3 bases for J; bases not matched to a gene: 11. The CDR3 runs 17 residues. The CDR3 bases are TGTGCCAGCAGTTTTAGATTTGTGAGACTAGCGACAGATACGCAGTATTTT. Amino acids: CASSFRFVRLATDTQYF.

This clone was observed a handful of times. The chain recombines TRBV30 with TRBJ2-3; 8 bases are shared with TRBD2. CDR1 and CDR2 (germline): GTSNPN, SVGIG (reference sequence). The CDR3 consists of 14 residues. The ends lost 2 bases at V and 8 bases at J; junction bases unmatched: 9. The CDR3 nucleotides are TGTGCCTGGAGTCCCACCGCGGGAGGTCGTACGCAGTATTTT. Amino acids: CAWSPTAGGRTQYF.

The chain uses TRBV28 and TRBJ2-2; possibly TRBD1 for D (6 bases). The CDR3 totals 15 residues. The ends were cut back, 3 bases at V and 5 bases at J, with 13 bases in the middle. Germline lookup yields CDR1 MDHEN and CDR2 SYDVKM. CDR3 amino acids: CASSLGTRTTGELFF. The CDR3 nucleotides are TGTGCCAGCAGTTTGGGGACACGCACGACCGGGGAGCTGTTTTTT. Together with reference TRBV28 and TRBJ2-2, the CDR3 gives the full variable domain: DVKVTQSSRYLVKRTGEKVFLECVQDMDHENMFWYRQDPGLGLRLIYFSYDVKMKEKGDIPEGYSVSREKKERFSLILESASTNQTSMYLCASSLGTRTTGELFFGEGSRLTVL.

The rearrangement uses TRBV29-1 and TRBJ2-3, with 9 bases matching TRBD2. Germline V CDR1 and CDR2: SQVTM, ANQGSEA. The V gene end was trimmed by 4 bases and the J gene end by 4 bases; junction bases not matched to a gene: 9. CDR3 size: 15 residues. CDR3 loop: CSVGETSGSADTQYF. CDR3 sequence (DNA): TGCAGCGTTGGAGAAACTAGCGGGTCGGCAGATACGCAGTATTTT.

V and J are TRBV5-4 and TRBJ2-5; 8 bases are shared with TRBD2. V trimming: 5 bases; J trimming: 3 bases; junction bases outside the gene matches: 12. The CDR3 totals 16 residues. Germline lookup yields CDR1 SGHNT and CDR2 YYREEE (reference sequence). Here the CDR3 reads CASSFPGGPKKETQYF. The CDR3 region has the DNA TGTGCCAGCAGTTTCCCGGGGGGGCCCAAAAAAGAGACCCAGTACTTC.

The rearrangement links TRBV7-9 to TRBJ2-1; D is possibly TRBD1 (5 bases). With 1 base removed from V and 0 bases from J, the gap between germline ends came to 7 bases. The germline gives CDR1 SEHNR, CDR2 FQNEAQ (reference sequence). CDR3 length equals 15 residues. The CDR3: CASSLGGVSYNEQFF. CDR3 DNA: TGTGCCAGCAGCTTAGGGGGCGTCTCCTACAATGAGCAGTTCTTC. Full variable domain (outside the CDR3, taken from reference TRBV7-9 and TRBJ2-1): DTGVSQNPRHKITKRGQNVTFRCDPISEHNRLYWYRQTLGQGPEFLTYFQNEAQLEKSRLLSDRFSAERPKGSFSTLEIQRTEQGDSAMYLCASSLGGVSYNEQFFGPGTRLTVL.

The chain is built from TRBV30 and TRBJ2-4, with a possible D match to TRBD1 (6 bases). CDR1 GTSNPN and CDR2 SVGIG come from the germline V gene (reference sequence). The V end lost 3 bases, the J end lost 7 bases, and 13 bases lay between the germline ends. The CDR3 extends over 13 amino acids. CDR3 sequence: CAWRTPGANIQYF. CDR3 nucleotides: TGTGCCTGGAGGACCCCAGGGGCGAACATTCAGTACTTC.

This clone showed up just once. This sequence joins TRBV7-6 and TRBJ2-2; 9 bases map to TRBD2. J lost 6 bases, V lost 3 bases, and 5 bases had no gene match. This CDR3 region has 15 residues. Per germline, CDR1 SGHVS and CDR2 FNYEAQ. The CDR3 protein is CASSFSGSRAGELFF. The CDR3 DNA reads as TGTGCCAGCAGCTTTAGCGGGAGTAGGGCCGGGGAGCTGTTTTTT.

This sequence joins TRBV11-2 and TRBJ1-5; 9 bases fit TRBD1. J gave up 2 bases and V 5 bases, and 4 bases lay outside the gene matches. The CDR3 spans 15 residues. The germline V gene has CDR1 SGHAT and CDR2 FQNNGV. The CDR3 sequence: CASSQTGGRNQPQHF. The CDR3 DNA reads TGTGCCAGCAGCCAGACAGGGGGACGCAATCAGCCCCAGCATTTT.

The V gene is TRBV7-2, the J gene TRBJ2-7; D possibly corresponds to TRBD2 (6 bases). V lost 7 bases to trimming and J lost 0 bases, with 13 bases between them. The CDR3 spans 14 residues. The germline gives CDR1 SGHTA, CDR2 FQGNSA. The CDR3 here is CASKGYGSSYEQYF. CDR3 bases: TGTGCCAGCAAAGGGTACGGGAGCTCCTACGAGCAGTACTTC.

The chain is built from TRBV7-2 and TRBJ1-5; D might be TRBD1 (5 bases). CDR1 and CDR2 from the germline V gene are SGHTA and FQGNSA. The CDR3 totals 13 residues. Trimming pared 5 bases from V and 7 bases from J, leaving 12 bases between. As DNA, the CDR3 is TGTGCCAGCAGCCGGACATTGGCCCAGCCCCAGCATTTT. Encoded protein: CASSRTLAQPQHF.

The rearrangement links TRBV5-6 to TRBJ2-3, with D unresolved. From germline, CDR1 is SGHDT and CDR2 YYEEEE. The CDR3 is made up of 12 amino acids. Trimming took off 4 bases at V and 8 bases at J, with 11 bases between the two ends. CDR3 nucleotides: TGTGCCAGCAGCCGAGCGCGCCGTACGCAGTATTTT. It codes for CASSRARRTQYF.